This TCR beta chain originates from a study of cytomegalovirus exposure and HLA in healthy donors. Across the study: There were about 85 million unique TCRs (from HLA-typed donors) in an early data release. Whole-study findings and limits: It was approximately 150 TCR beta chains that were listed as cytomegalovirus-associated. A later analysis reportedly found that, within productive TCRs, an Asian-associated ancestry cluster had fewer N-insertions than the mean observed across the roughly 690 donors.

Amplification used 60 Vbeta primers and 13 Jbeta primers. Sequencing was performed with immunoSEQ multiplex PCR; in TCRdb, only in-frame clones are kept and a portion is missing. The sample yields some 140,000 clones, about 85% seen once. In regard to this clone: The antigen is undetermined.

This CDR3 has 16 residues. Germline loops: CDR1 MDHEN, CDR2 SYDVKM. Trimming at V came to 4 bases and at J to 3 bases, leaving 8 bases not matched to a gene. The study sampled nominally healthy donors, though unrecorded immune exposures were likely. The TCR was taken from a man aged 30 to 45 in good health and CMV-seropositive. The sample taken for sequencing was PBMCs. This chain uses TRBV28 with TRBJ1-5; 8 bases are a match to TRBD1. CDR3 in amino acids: CASSSRPGQVNQPQHF. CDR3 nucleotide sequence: TGTGCCAGCAGTTCTAGACCGGGACAGGTCAATCAGCCCCAGCATTTT.